This section outlines one T cell receptor beta chain sequence together with its context. The data were produced by immunoSEQ multiplex PCR, yet TCRdb's version contains in-frame clones alone and is incomplete. The profile shows about 130,000 clones, roughly 90% of them singletons. V lost 0 bases and J 8 bases, leaving 13 bases between the germline ends. The germline V gene has CDR1 MGHRA and CDR2 YSYEKL. This CDR3 is built from 14 residues. The data were taken from a study of cytomegalovirus exposure and HLA in healthy donors. The chain recombines TRBV4-1 with TRBJ1-2, with TRBD1 as a possible D gene (5 bases). The source is a young man in good health and CMV-seronegative. The sequenced material came from PBMCs. The CDR3 reads CASSQDRAGKGYTF. CDR3 DNA: TGCGCCAGCAGCCAAGATAGGGCAGGGAAAGGCTACACCTTC.